This passage covers 8 T cell receptor beta chains from one sample sequenced in a study of Ad26.COV2.S vaccination and SARS-CoV-2 variants. Treatment noted: some 19 received Ad26.COV2.S at low or high dose, single or two shots; 5 received placebo; per-sample allocation not given. It was on day 63 after the first vaccine or placebo injection that samples were taken. Sequencing was performed with immunoSEQ multiplex PCR; in TCRdb, only in-frame clones are kept and a portion is missing. The data contain about 680,000 clones, more than 70% of them seen just once; the ten biggest clones take up about 1.5%. Sequencing used peripheral blood, obtained in a trial of Ad26.COV2.S vaccine versus placebo. The receptors derive from a person between 18 and 59 years old who received the Ad26.COV2.S COVID-19 vaccine or a placebo.

This clone was detected once. The CDR3 sequence is CATSDFSSMYEQFF. Here the CDR3 DNA reads TGTGCCACCAGTGATTTTAGCAGCATGTATGAGCAGTTCTTC. The chain recombines TRBV24-1 with TRBJ2-1; no clear D gene. Trimming removed 1 base from V and 8 bases from J, with 11 bases in between. The CDR3 totals 14 residues. Germline loops: CDR1 KGHDR, CDR2 SFDVKD.

The chain is built from TRBV27 and TRBJ1-6; D is undetermined. CDR1 and CDR2 (germline): MNHEY, SMNVEV (reference sequence). The CDR3 extends over 15 amino acids. The V end was cut by 7 bases, the J end by 1 base, with 11 bases between. CDR3 protein: CASTTHGSYNSPLHF. The CDR3 DNA reads TGTGCCAGCACCACCCATGGGTCCTATAATTCACCCCTCCACTTT.

The genes are TRBV6-5 and TRBJ1-6, with 8 bases lining up with TRBD1. Germline values: CDR1 MNHEY, CDR2 SVGAGI. After removal of 4 bases from V and 7 bases from J, the junction contained 6 bases not matched to a gene. This CDR3 spans 15 amino acids. The CDR3 nucleotides are TGTGCCAGCAGTTCCCCGACAGGGGTGAATTCACCCCTCCACTTT. Its translation is CASSSPTGVNSPLHF.

The chain employs TRBV6-5 and TRBJ1-2, with 9 bases identical to TRBD1. The CDR3 covers 14 residues. Germline V gene lookup returns CDR1 MNHEY and CDR2 SVGAGI. Germline trimming cut 6 bases from V and 7 bases from J; bases unmatched to any gene: 9. The CDR3 DNA follows: TGTGCCAGCAGCGTGGGACAGGGTACTGGTGGCTACACCTTC. Protein product: CASSVGQGTGGYTF.

This clone came up a few times. Other nucleotide sequences from this sample produce the same CDR3. V gene TRBV5-4 combines with J gene TRBJ1-1; 8 bases match TRBD1. Germline V gene sequence: CDR1 SGHNT, CDR2 YYREEE (reference sequence). This CDR3 comprises 14 residues. V shed 4 bases, J shed 3 bases, and the junction held 5 bases outside the gene matches. The CDR3 here is CASSLDRGDTEAFF. The DNA for the CDR3 is TGTGCCAGCAGCCTAGACAGGGGAGACACTGAAGCTTTCTTT.

The J gene is TRBJ1-1, the V gene TRBV27, with D possibly being TRBD1 (5 bases). Trimming shortened V by 2 bases and J by 1 base, and 17 bases separated the two germline ends. The CDR3 loop spans 17 amino acids. Germline V CDR1 and CDR2: MNHEY, SMNVEV (reference sequence). CDR3 region: CASSLDGDPGGNTEAFF. As DNA, the CDR3 is TGTGCCAGCAGTTTAGATGGCGACCCTGGGGGGAACACTGAAGCTTTCTTT.

This clone was picked up a small number of times. This sample also contains other DNA sequences that code for the same CDR3. The genes are TRBV3-1 (or the pseudogene TRBV3-2) and TRBJ1-3; D is uncertain. V was pared by 1 base and J by 4 bases, with 2 bases between. The CDR3 runs 12 residues. Per the germline V gene, CDR1 is LGHDT and CDR2 is YNNKEL (reference sequence). CDR3 bases: TGTGCCAGCAGCCAAGCCGGAAACACCATATATTTT. This encodes CASSQAGNTIYF.

The CDR3 DNA sequence: TGCGCCAGCACCTTACAGGGGAATCCCGGGGAGCTGTTTTTT. It specifies CASTLQGNPGELFF. This rearrangement joins TRBV5-1 to TRBJ2-2; 7 bases are shared with TRBD1. V was pared by 6 bases and J by 6 bases, with 8 bases of the junction left unmatched. CDR1 is SGHRS and CDR2 is YFSETQ in the germline V gene. This CDR3 comprises 14 residues.